This record concerns one T cell receptor (beta chain) sequence. What it binds is not known. Germline loops: CDR1 SGHVS, CDR2 FQNEAQ. CDR3 size: 12 residues. Between the trimmed V and J ends, which lost 4 bases and 6 bases, there was a span of 10 bases. This specimen comes from a study of beta chain features in type 1 diabetes. TCRB transcripts that were expressed got sequenced, as all of the isolated RNA had been reverse transcribed. Generated by immunoSEQ multiplex PCR, the TCRdb table keeps only in-frame clones and is missing some. The sample has 330,000 or so clones, around 12% seen once; the top ten hold 0.0095% to 0.013%. Study-level results: In all four CD4+ subsets, TCRB CDR3 length was significantly, moderately reduced in type 1 diabetes.

Sequencing was done on a sample of naive CD4+ T cells from blood. This clonotype originated in a woman younger than 30 with type 1 diabetes. V is TRBV7-8 and J is TRBJ2-7; no reliable D call. CDR3 DNA sequence: TGTGCCAGCAGCTCCATCGGCGGCGAGCAGTACTTC. The encoded protein is CASSSIGGEQYF.